Listed below are T cell receptor beta chains from one sample, sequenced in a study of CD8 T cells in Susac syndrome. TCRdb ran MiXCR on the immunoSEQ multiplex PCR reads and lists one entry per CDR3 protein. The repertoire holds around 120,000 distinct CDR3 sequences, with about 92% as singletons. The material sequenced was CD4+ T cells from PBMCs. These receptors came from a human donor with multiple sclerosis. The CDR3 runs from the conserved cysteine through the conserved F or W.

TRBV7-8,13,TRBJ1-1,CASSAWDRDEAFF
TRBV7-2,14,TRBJ1-4,CASSFRGFNEKLFF
TRBV10-3,15,TRBJ2-1,CAISDRLGMTNEQFF
TRBV30,19,TRBJ1-1,CAWSPFAGALLPMNTEAFF
TRBV20-1,14,TRBJ1-2,CSAQTRDRGYGYTF
TRBV13,19,TRBJ2-1,CASSLANRPRGKGYNEQFF
TRBV27,13,TRBJ2-3,CASNPGQTDTQYF
TRBV30,12,TRBJ1-6,CAWNSALSPLHF
TRBV7-3,14,TRBJ1-2,CASSLRQGRDGYTF
TRBV28,17,TRBJ1-5,CASSPLTQVDSNQPQHF
TRBV5-6,13,TRBJ2-3,CASRSPGTDTQYF
TRBV18,13,TRBJ2-1,CASSPPSVNEQFF
TRBV7-8,15,TRBJ2-1,CASTFIGRLANEQFF
TRBV3-1,16,TRBJ2-7,CASSQAIPGHSYEQYF
TRBV20-1,15,TRBJ2-3,CSASASGGLSDTQYF
TRBV6-2/TRBV6-3,15,TRBJ2-2,CASRPGTSPTRELFF
TRBV2,14,TRBJ2-5,CASTLGGLKETQYF
TRBV25-1,15,TRBJ1-6,CASSEGQGNNSPLHF
TRBV11-2,20,TRBJ2-3,CASSLSRRGGLRYSTDTQYF
TRBV9,15,TRBJ1-2,CASTLRGTGDYGYTF
TRBV3-1,14,TRBJ2-5,CASSQDSSQETQYF
TRBV3-1,17,TRBJ2-7,CASSQDYIGQGAYEQYF
TRBV27,12,TRBJ2-5,CASSKLGETQYF
TRBV5-4,15,TRBJ2-1,CASSLDTSSYNEQFF